This T cell receptor (beta chain) was profiled in a study of vaccination effects on CD4 cells after COVID-19. Germline lookup yields CDR1 MNHNS and CDR2 SASEGT. Trimming took 5 bases from V and 1 from J, leaving 11 bases between them. The CDR3 covers 14 residues. On this clone itself: The antigen is not known.

The repertoire was sequenced with immunoSEQ multiplex PCR; TCRdb's copy has only in-frame clones and lacks some. Of about 46,000 clones listed, around 70% are singletons. Peptide-pool stimulation followed by sequencing identified expanded antigen-specific CD4+ clonotypes in the ViraFEST assay. Investigators separated out CD4+ T cells once around 9 days of culture had passed. Each participant received a vaccine that was either BNT162b2 or mRNA-1273, given as two doses. Testing of the vaccine recipients showed negative nucleocapsid antibodies and no prior SARS-CoV-2 infection. Study-level findings and limits: There was marked clonal contraction among infection- and vaccine-induced clones late after vaccination.

The receptor was isolated from a human donor who received a COVID-19 vaccine. This chain uses TRBV6-1 with TRBJ1-1; D is unclear. The sample was CD4+ T cells from PBMCs cultured with HCoV-OC43 spike peptides, taken after COVID-19 vaccination. Subset indicated: HCoV-OC43 spike overlapping peptide pool stimulation. CDR3 bases: TGTGCCAGCAGTCCCACCTTTCAGAACACTGAAGCTTTCTTT. Translation: CASSPTFQNTEAFF.